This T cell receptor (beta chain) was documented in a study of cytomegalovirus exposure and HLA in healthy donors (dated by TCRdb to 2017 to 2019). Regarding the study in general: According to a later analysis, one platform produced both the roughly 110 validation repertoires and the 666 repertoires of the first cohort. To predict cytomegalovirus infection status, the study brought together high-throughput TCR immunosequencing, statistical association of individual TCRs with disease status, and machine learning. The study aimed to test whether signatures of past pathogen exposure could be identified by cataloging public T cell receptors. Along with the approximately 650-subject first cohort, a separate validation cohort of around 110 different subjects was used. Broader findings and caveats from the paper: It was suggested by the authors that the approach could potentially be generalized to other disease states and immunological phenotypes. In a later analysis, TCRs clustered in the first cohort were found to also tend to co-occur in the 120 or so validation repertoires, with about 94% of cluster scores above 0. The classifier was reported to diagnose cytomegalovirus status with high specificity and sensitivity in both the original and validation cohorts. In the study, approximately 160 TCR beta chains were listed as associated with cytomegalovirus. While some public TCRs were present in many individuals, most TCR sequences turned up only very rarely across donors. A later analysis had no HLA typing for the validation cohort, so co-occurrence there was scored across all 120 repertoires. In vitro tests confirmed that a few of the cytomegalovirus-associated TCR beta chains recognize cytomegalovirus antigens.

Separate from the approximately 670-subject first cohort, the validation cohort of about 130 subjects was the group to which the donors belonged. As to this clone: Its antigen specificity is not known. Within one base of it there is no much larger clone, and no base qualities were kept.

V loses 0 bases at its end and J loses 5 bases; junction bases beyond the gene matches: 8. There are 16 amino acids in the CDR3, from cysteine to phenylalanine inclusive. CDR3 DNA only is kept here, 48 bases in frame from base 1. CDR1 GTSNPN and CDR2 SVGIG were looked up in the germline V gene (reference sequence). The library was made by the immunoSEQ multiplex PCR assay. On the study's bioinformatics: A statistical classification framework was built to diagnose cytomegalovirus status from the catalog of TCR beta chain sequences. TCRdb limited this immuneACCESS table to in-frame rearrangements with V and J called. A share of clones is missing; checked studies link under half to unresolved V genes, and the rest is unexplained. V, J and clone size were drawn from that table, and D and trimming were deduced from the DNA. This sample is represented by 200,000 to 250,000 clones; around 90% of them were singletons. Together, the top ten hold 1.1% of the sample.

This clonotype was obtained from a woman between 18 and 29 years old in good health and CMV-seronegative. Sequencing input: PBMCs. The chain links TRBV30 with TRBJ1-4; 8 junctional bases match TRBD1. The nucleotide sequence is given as TGTGCCTGGAGTGTCAGGGGGCGGGGGCCCAATGAAAAACTGTTTTTT. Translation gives CAWSVRGRGPNEKLFF.